The 22 T cell receptor beta chains below come from one sample, sequenced in a study of CD8+CD57+ T cells in acquired aplastic anemia. TCR beta VDJ and CDR3 were profiled, and genomic DNA was the template. TCRdb re-called the reads with MiXCR, one entry per CDR3 protein. The sample has 150,000 to 180,000 distinct CDR3 sequences; roughly 49% are singletons. Patients who underwent sequencing had shown CD8+CD57+ cell expansion by flow cytometry. Sequencing was carried out using sorted CD4+, CD8+, or CD8+CD57+ T cells (not recorded which) from PBMCs. The receptors stem from a human donor with aplastic anemia.

This clonotype was counted between two and nine times. The rearrangement links TRBV27 to TRBJ1-1; possibly TRBD1 for D (5 bases). The CDR3 consists of 12 residues. The germline V and J ends were trimmed by 5 bases and 4 bases, with 8 bases remaining between them. CDR1 and CDR2 (germline): MNHEY, SMNVEV (reference sequence). The CDR3 coding sequence is TGTGCCAGCAGTCCAGGGACCACTGAAGCTTTCTTT. Its protein is CASSPGTTEAFF.

This clonotype has at least ten counts. V gene TRBV2 combines with J gene TRBJ2-3, with a weak D call TRBD1 (6 bases). Germline V gene lookup returns CDR1 SNHLY and CDR2 FYNNEI. The V end lost 9 bases, the J end lost 3 bases, and 13 bases lay between the germline ends. CDR3 size: 13 residues. CDR3 bases: TGTGCCAGTTACCGCAGGGGAACAGATACGCAGTATTTT. Translating gives CASYRRGTDTQYF.

The rearrangement links TRBV11-1 to TRBJ2-6, with TRBD1 identical over 7 bases. The germline gives CDR1 SGHAT, CDR2 FQDESV (reference sequence). This CDR3 has 16 residues. J lost 2 bases, V lost 2 bases, and 3 bases had no gene match. CDR3 region: CASSLTTGAGANVLTF. In DNA form, the CDR3 reads TGTGCCAGCAGCTTAACTACAGGGGCTGGGGCCAACGTCCTGACTTTC.

This clonotype was detected many times. The chain links TRBV14 to TRBJ2-7; 8 bases are a match to TRBD1. Germline CDR1 is SGHDN and CDR2 is FVKESK. The junction had 10 bases not matched to a gene; V was cut back by 4 bases and J by 2 bases. The CDR3 length is 16 residues. This CDR3 is CASSLFGRTGTYEQYF. CDR3 nucleotides: TGTGCCAGCAGCCTCTTTGGCAGGACAGGGACCTACGAGCAGTACTTC.

This clonotype was detected only once. This sequence joins TRBV24-1 and TRBJ2-1; possible D gene TRBD2, 6 bases. CDR3 length: 15 residues. Germline V gives CDR1 KGHDR, CDR2 SFDVKD. V was pared by 4 bases and J by 11 bases, with 20 bases between. DNA for the CDR3: TGTGCCACCAGTGAACCGTCCCGGGACTCGAACCAGCAGTTCTTC. Translation gives CATSEPSRDSNQQFF.

The J gene is TRBJ2-6, the V gene TRBV20-1; 13 nucleotides line up with TRBD2. With V trimmed by 6 bases and J by 3 bases, 5 bases remained unmatched. From germline, CDR1 is DFQATT and CDR2 SNEGSKA (reference sequence). This CDR3 comprises 16 residues. CDR3 coding DNA: TGCAGTGCAAGGACTAGCGGGGGTGATGGGGCCAACGTCCTGACTTTC. Amino acid sequence: CSARTSGGDGANVLTF.

The chain is built from TRBV2 and TRBJ1-2; perhaps TRBD1 as D (5 bases). Per the germline V gene, CDR1 is SNHLY and CDR2 is FYNNEI. The V end lost 8 bases, the J end lost 4 bases, and 20 bases lay between the germline ends. This CDR3 is 15 amino acids long. The CDR3 DNA reads as TGTGCCAGCGCCCACCGGGACCCCCATAGCTATGGCTACACCTTC. Residues: CASAHRDPHSYGYTF.

As concerns this clonotype: At one end the junction does not follow the germline gene, possibly because of a read error. The chain uses TRBV10-2 and TRBJ1-2; D not resolved. Germline V gene data show CDR1 as WSHSY and CDR2 as SAAADI. The CDR3 is 13 residues long. The CDR3 loop reads CASLRSFRYGYTF. The CDR3, as DNA: TGCGCCAGCTTACGGTCATTCCGATATGGCTACACCTTT.

This chain uses TRBV13 with TRBJ2-2; 9 nucleotides align to TRBD2. CDR1 and CDR2 from the germline V gene are PRHDT and FYEKMQ (reference sequence). The trim removed 5 bases at V and 3 bases at J, leaving 10 bases unmatched. This CDR3 contains 17 residues. The CDR3 bases are TGTGCCAGCAGCGATAGAGCCAGCGGGAGGCACACCGGGGAGCTGTTTTTT. Translated: CASSDRASGRHTGELFF. Filled out from reference TRBV13 and TRBJ2-2, the complete variable domain reads AAGVIQSPRHLIKEKRETATLKCYPIPRHDTVYWYQQGPGQDPQFLISFYEKMQSDKGSIPDRFSAQQFSDYHSELNMSSLELGDSALYFCASSDRASGRHTGELFFGEGSRLTVL.

This clonotype was detected ten times or more. The chain couples TRBV7-9 to TRBJ2-2, with a tentative D call TRBD1 (5 bases). The CDR3 extends over 12 amino acids. Germline V gene data show CDR1 as SEHNR and CDR2 as FQNEAQ (reference sequence). Trimming took off 6 bases at V and 6 bases at J, with 8 bases between the two ends. CDR3 sequence reads: CASRGLSGELFF. CDR3 coding DNA: TGTGCCAGCAGGGGGCTGTCCGGGGAGCTGTTTTTT.

The chain joins TRBV25-1 to TRBJ2-7, with TRBD1 matching over 8 bases. Trimming cost V 4 bases and J 2 bases; bases outside gene matches: 4. CDR3 length: 14 residues. Germline CDR1 and CDR2: MGHDK and SYGVNS. For the CDR3, the DNA is TGTGCCAGCAGTGGGGGGACAGGACCCTACGAGCAGTACTTC. Its protein product is CASSGGTGPYEQYF.

This clonotype showed up just a few times. The J gene is TRBJ2-5, the V gene TRBV5-1; 11 bases are a match to TRBD1. With 4 bases clipped from V and 3 bases from J, the junction kept 8 bases outside the gene matches. There are 16 residues in the CDR3. Germline V lookup: CDR1 SGHRS, CDR2 YFSETQ. The CDR3 loop reads CASSVWDRGREETQYF. The CDR3 DNA sequence: TGCGCCAGCAGCGTGTGGGACAGGGGGAGAGAAGAGACCCAGTACTTC.

This clonotype was found once. V is TRBV2 and J is TRBJ2-3; TRBD2 matches 11 bases. V shed 8 bases and J 4 bases; nucleotides not matched to a gene: 5. Germline V gene data show CDR1 as SNHLY and CDR2 as FYNNEI. The CDR3 has 14 residues. This CDR3 reads CASEASGGSDTQYF. The CDR3, as DNA: TGTGCCAGCGAAGCTAGCGGGGGGTCAGATACGCAGTATTTT.

Ten or more counts support this clonotype. This sequence joins TRBV7-2 and TRBJ2-5, with TRBD2 as a possible D gene (6 bases). V was cut by 1 base and J by 2 bases, with 11 bases left in between. The germline V gene encodes CDR1 SGHTA and CDR2 FQGNSA. The CDR3 extends over 15 amino acids. CDR3 residues: CASSLGGVEQETQYF. CDR3 in DNA: TGTGCCAGCAGCTTAGGGGGGGTCGAGCAAGAGACCCAGTACTTC.

The CDR3 nucleotides read TGTGCCAGCAGCACCCTATCGCTAGGAGAAGCTTTCTTT. Translation: CASSTLSLGEAFF. The V call is TRBV7-8, the J call TRBJ1-1, with no clear D. Per the germline V gene, CDR1 is SGHVS and CDR2 is FQNEAQ. V was pared by 5 bases and J by 8 bases, with 15 bases between. This CDR3 is 13 amino acids long.

This chain joins TRBV24-1 and TRBJ1-2; D gene unclear. The CDR3 loop spans 13 amino acids. V was shortened by 0 bases and J by 8 bases, with 9 bases between the two germline ends. Per the germline V gene, CDR1 is KGHDR and CDR2 is SFDVKD. The CDR3 loop is CATSDLMGKGYTF. The CDR3 DNA is TGTGCCACCAGTGATTTGATGGGGAAGGGCTACACCTTC.

The V and J genes are TRBV10-3 and TRBJ2-7, with D tentatively TRBD1 (7 bases). This CDR3 contains 13 residues. V lost 7 bases, J lost 3 bases, and 13 bases lay in between. Germline CDR1 reads ENHRY; CDR2 reads SYGVKD. In DNA, the CDR3 is TGTGCCATCAATGGCGGGACAGACTACGAGCAGTACTTC. Translating gives CAINGGTDYEQYF.

Comment on this clonotype: The CDR3 does not close with the conserved phenylalanine or tryptophan, likely indicating a read error. This chain connects TRBV20-1 to TRBJ1-1; no firm D call. Germline values: CDR1 DFQATT, CDR2 SNEGSKA (reference sequence). Trimming stripped 6 bases from V and 5 bases from J, with 16 bases between. CDR3 length equals 13 residues. The DNA of the CDR3 is TGCAGTGCGAATGGTGGTGTCGAGACTGAAGCTTTCTCT. Translating gives CSANGGVETEAFS.

The rearrangement uses TRBV10-3 and TRBJ1-2; D may be TRBD1 (5 bases). This CDR3 region has 14 residues. The germline V gene encodes CDR1 ENHRY and CDR2 SYGVKD. V gave up 0 bases and J gave up 4 bases, with 9 bases separating them. The CDR3, as DNA: TGTGCCATCAGTGAGTCGCAGGGCGGCTATGGCTACACCTTC. It codes for CAISESQGGYGYTF.

There are many counts of this clonotype. The chain links TRBV2 to TRBJ2-3; D possibly corresponds to TRBD1 (5 bases). There are 11 residues in the CDR3. Germline values: CDR1 SNHLY, CDR2 FYNNEI. With 6 bases removed from V and 14 bases from J, the gap between germline ends came to 15 bases. The CDR3 DNA follows: TGTGCCAGCAGGGCCGACAGAGATTGGTATTTT. The encoded protein is CASRADRDWYF.

This chain uses TRBV15 with TRBJ2-7, with 9 bases aligning to TRBD1. The V and J ends lost 0 bases and 3 bases, in that order; junction bases with no gene match: 3. The V gene's germline CDR1 is LNHNV and CDR2 YYDKDF (reference sequence). The CDR3 runs 15 residues. In nucleotides, the CDR3 is TGTGCCACCAGCAGAGATCAGACAGGGGGCTACGAGCAGTACTTC. Amino acids: CATSRDQTGGYEQYF.

This clonotype was seen many times. The V gene is TRBV4-3, the J gene TRBJ1-6; weak D call: TRBD1 (6 bases). From germline, CDR1 is LGHNA and CDR2 YSLEER. The V and J ends lost 1 base and 10 bases respectively, with 17 bases between them. This CDR3 contains 16 residues. CDR3 region: CASSQALGGRQSPLHF. CDR3 bases: TGCGCCAGCAGCCAAGCCCTAGGGGGGCGTCAGTCACCCCTCCACTTT.